The clone carrying this T cell receptor (beta chain) was counted only a few times. The CDR3 is 12 amino acids. From germline, CDR1 is SNHLY and CDR2 FYNNEI. V was shortened by 8 bases and J by 6 bases, with 13 bases between the two germline ends. Per the study methods: Reference gene primers were amplified, and this amplification served to estimate nucleated cell counts. The table came from immunoSEQ multiplex PCR; TCRdb's copy has only in-frame clones and leaves some out. That table supplies the V and J calls and clone size; D and trimming were determined from the DNA. This table has about 96,000 clones, around 90% appearing once. The data are from a study of blood T cell repertoires in COVID-19. Study-wide context: The analysed material was cDNA or gDNA that came from T cells, B-cell-depleted T cells, or PBMCs.

The sequence came from a human donor with COVID-19, enrolled during active disease. The donor label of this sample is uncertain. Source material: peripheral blood. The chain has TRBV2 and TRBJ1-2; D is unresolved. The chain's CDR3 is CASYESLHGYTF. DNA of the CDR3: TGTGCCAGCTACGAGAGCCTTCATGGCTACACCTTC.